This T cell receptor beta chain was captured by sequencing in a study of blood T cells in healthy people across ages (dated by TCRdb to about 2015). Study-level background: In model experiments, template switching captured about one uniquely barcoded TCR beta cDNA molecule for every two T cells. The study measured age-related changes in TCR beta repertoire diversity using deep sequencing normalized with unique cDNA molecular identifiers. The donors were split into four age groups: young (average about 16 years), middle-aged (about 40), aged (more than 60) and long-lived (over 80). Donors of different ages were randomly distributed across sequencing lanes to avoid experimental bias. For two donors (one aged 18 to 30 and one aged 80 or older), the study analyzed two additional independent replicas of 1 million unique cDNA reads from the same blood draw. General study outcomes and caveats: Bulk unsorted PBMC profiling prevented conclusive comparison of naive and antigen-experienced compartments. Observed TCR beta diversity correlated strongly with the percentage of naive T cells measured by flow cytometry. Because the CMV infection status of the donors was unknown, age-related changes in expanded clonotypes may potentially have been confounded. Observed TCR beta diversity per million T cells fell roughly linearly with age, and a significant reduction was already apparent by age around 39. Estimates of total diversity based on one million sequenced T cells were considered lower bounds and underestimates. Compared with the aged group, more naive CD4+ T cells, fewer expanded clones and increased TCR diversity were shown by the long-lived group, suggesting age selection.

The library was made by 5' RACE. The listed sequencing device is Illumina HiSeq 2500. A second PCR of roughly 7 to 11 cycles was performed with a sample-barcoded 5' primer and a J-beta primer mix. Each TCR beta cDNA molecule received a unique molecular identifier from a template-switch 5' adaptor carrying 12 random nucleotides. Each sample yielded at least 2.5 million CDR3-containing paired-end reads. The Mint cDNA synthesis kit, primed by a TRBC-specific oligonucleotide, was used to synthesize first-strand cDNA from all RNA. After uracil-DNA glycosylase treatment, a first 18-cycle PCR used universal primers M1SS and BC2_uni_R on all cDNA. Concerning the study's data processing: For normalization, 1 million high-quality reads, each with a distinct molecular identifier, were randomly selected from each sample. Instead of being binned into consensus sequences, reads with shared molecular identifiers were discarded. CDR3 identification, clonotype clustering and error correction used MiTCR with a Q25 quality threshold and the strictest error-elimination algorithm. A nonparametric unseen species model using Euler transformation provided a lower-bound estimate of total TCR beta diversity. The public reads were reanalyzed by TCRdb: fastp trimming at Q25, MiXCR alignment, in-frame beta chains only. Duplicate CDR3 protein sequences are folded into a single record with the most common DNA and genes. The V and J calls here are based on TCRdb, not the publication. This sample has about 690,000 distinct CDR3 sequences in its table, and roughly 41% of those were observed once. The ten largest make up approximately 31% of the sample.

The roughly 39 donors, aged about 6 to 95 years, were systemically healthy Caucasian individuals from Russia. Each donor gave approximately 9.3 milliliters of peripheral blood, collected into EDTA-treated Vacutainer tubes. Ficoll-Paque density-gradient centrifugation was used to isolate PBMCs, with at least 6.5 million per sample. Total RNA was extracted from PBMCs with Trizol reagent, with at least 5.5 micrograms obtained per sample. Naive CD45RAhigh/CD27high T cell percentages were measured by flow cytometry on a PBMC aliquot from every donor. This clonotype was seen repeatedly, ten times or more. Its antigen has not been determined. No much larger clonotype is one base removed from it; base qualities were not supplied. The material sequenced was blood. The source is an elderly man in good health.

The nucleotide sequence reads TGTGCCATCAGTGAGTCCGGGACTAGCGGGGAGACCCAGTACTTC. Translation gives CAISESGTSGETQYF. The sequence links TRBV10-3 to TRBJ2-5; 12 of the junction bases match TRBD2. From a lookup of the germline V gene, CDR1 and CDR2 are ENHRY and SYGVKD. After removal of 0 bases from V and 5 bases from J, the junction retains 1 base not matched to a gene. The CDR3, from cysteine to phenylalanine, totals 15 residues. The DNA shown is the 45-base CDR3, in frame from base 1.